This T cell receptor (beta chain) is drawn from a study of T cell responses to AZD1222 COVID-19 vaccine. The repertoire was sequenced with immunoSEQ multiplex PCR; TCRdb's copy has only in-frame clones and lacks some. The table lists 65,000 to 95,000 clones, 90% to 95% of them singletons. This CDR3 spans 15 amino acids. Between the trimmed V and J ends, which lost 3 bases and 4 bases, there was a span of 12 bases. In germline, CDR1 is ENHRY, CDR2 SYGVKD. This clone was found once. This specimen consisted of peripheral blood, obtained on day 0 of MenACWY control vaccination. The TCR comes from an adult in good health. The V and J genes are TRBV10-3 and TRBJ2-2; possible D gene TRBD2, 5 bases. The CDR3, as DNA: TGTGCCATCAGTGATCTCTCACGGGGCACCGGGGAGCTGTTTTTT. Translating gives CAISDLSRGTGELFF.